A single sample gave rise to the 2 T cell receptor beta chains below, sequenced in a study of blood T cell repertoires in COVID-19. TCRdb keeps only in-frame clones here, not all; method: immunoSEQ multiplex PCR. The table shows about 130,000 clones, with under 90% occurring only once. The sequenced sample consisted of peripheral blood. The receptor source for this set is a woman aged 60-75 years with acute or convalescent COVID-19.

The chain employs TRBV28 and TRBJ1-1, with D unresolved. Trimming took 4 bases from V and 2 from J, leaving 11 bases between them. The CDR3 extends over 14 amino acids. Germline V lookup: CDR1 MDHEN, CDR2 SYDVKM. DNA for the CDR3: TGTGCCAGCAGTTGGAGGCAGGTTAACACTGAAGCTTTCTTT. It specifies CASSWRQVNTEAFF.

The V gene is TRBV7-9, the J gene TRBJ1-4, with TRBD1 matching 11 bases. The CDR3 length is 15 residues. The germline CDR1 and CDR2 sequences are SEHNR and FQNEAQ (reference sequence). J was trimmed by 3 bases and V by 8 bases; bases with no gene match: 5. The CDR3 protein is CASGQGAGANEKLFF. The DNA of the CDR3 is TGTGCCAGCGGACAGGGGGCCGGGGCTAATGAAAAACTGTTTTTT.